A selection of T cell receptor beta chains follows, all from one sample in a study of T-cell reconstitution after alpha-beta-depleted transplantation in children. TCRdb fed the PCR reads into MiXCR, producing one record per CDR3 protein. Among 90,000 to 100,000 distinct CDR3 sequences, under 25% were seen once, and the ten largest hold around 21%. This sample comprised PBMCs, obtained before TCRalphabeta/CD19-depleted stem cell transplant. The receptor set was obtained from a boy aged 2 to 10 with acute lymphoblastic leukemia, due to receive a stem cell transplant. Both conserved end residues are part of each CDR3. A D gene is named only where the DNA matches it firmly. Clone size is stated in some rows and not others, as once, few, many or a class when expanded.

D gene: -; V gene: TRBV19; J gene: TRBJ1-5; clone size: many; CDR3 length: 17; CDR3 protein: CASSSGTLIYSNQPQHF; CDR3 DNA: TGTGCCAGTAGTTCGGGCACTCTAATCTATAGCAATCAGCCCCAGCATTTT
D gene: -; V gene: TRBV6-4; J gene: TRBJ2-1; clone size: -; CDR3 length: 11; CDR3 protein: CASLGWNEQFF; CDR3 DNA: TGTGCCAGCTTAGGGTGGAATGAGCAGTTCTTC
D gene: -; V gene: TRBV27; J gene: TRBJ2-5; clone size: -; CDR3 length: 13; CDR3 protein: CASSLRYQETQYF; CDR3 DNA: TGTGCCAGCAGTTTACGGTACCAAGAGACCCAGTACTTC
D gene: -; V gene: TRBV4-3; J gene: TRBJ2-2; clone size: -; CDR3 length: 18; CDR3 protein: CASSQERGARAATGELFF; CDR3 DNA: TGCGCCAGCAGCCAAGAAAGGGGAGCCCGCGCGGCCACCGGGGAGCTGTTTTTT
D gene: -; V gene: TRBV20-1; J gene: TRBJ1-1; clone size: -; CDR3 length: 12; CDR3 protein: CSATPFRTEAFF; CDR3 DNA: TGCAGTGCAACTCCCTTCCGCACTGAAGCTTTCTTT
D gene: -; V gene: TRBV20-1; J gene: TRBJ1-5; clone size: few; CDR3 length: 13; CDR3 protein: CSASLTAVQPQHF; CDR3 DNA: TGCAGTGCTAGTCTGACAGCTGTTCAGCCCCAGCATTTT
D gene: -; V gene: TRBV6-1; J gene: TRBJ1-5; clone size: few; CDR3 length: 13; CDR3 protein: CASSRQQNQPQHF; CDR3 DNA: TGTGCCAGCAGCCGACAGCAGAATCAGCCCCAGCATTTT
D gene: TRBD1; V gene: TRBV9; J gene: TRBJ1-5; clone size: -; CDR3 length: 15; CDR3 protein: CASSTGQGRDQPQHF; CDR3 DNA: TGTGCCAGCAGCACAGGACAGGGGAGGGATCAGCCCCAGCATTTT
D gene: -; V gene: TRBV9; J gene: TRBJ2-1; clone size: -; CDR3 length: 16; CDR3 protein: CASSANSATNSLEQFF; CDR3 DNA: TGTGCCAGCAGCGCCAATAGCGCCACAAACAGCCTCGAGCAGTTCTTC
D gene: TRBD2; V gene: TRBV2; J gene: TRBJ2-3; clone size: -; CDR3 length: 16; CDR3 protein: CASSELAGEFTDTQYF; CDR3 DNA: TGTGCCAGCAGTGAGCTAGCGGGAGAGTTTACAGATACGCAGTATTTT
D gene: -; V gene: TRBV28; J gene: TRBJ2-1; clone size: -; CDR3 length: 16; CDR3 protein: CASSYTRGGAYNEQFF; CDR3 DNA: TGTGCCAGCAGCTATACCAGGGGAGGGGCCTACAATGAGCAGTTCTTC
D gene: -; V gene: TRBV28; J gene: TRBJ2-1; clone size: -; CDR3 length: 16; CDR3 protein: CASLVGGGANYNEQFF; CDR3 DNA: TGTGCCAGCCTCGTGGGCGGAGGGGCAAACTACAATGAGCAGTTCTTC
D gene: -; V gene: TRBV7-2; J gene: TRBJ2-4; clone size: -; CDR3 length: 14; CDR3 protein: CASSLGVSEGVQYF; CDR3 DNA: TGTGCCAGCAGCTTAGGGGTATCAGAGGGAGTTCAGTACTTC
D gene: -; V gene: TRBV5-1; J gene: TRBJ2-3; clone size: -; CDR3 length: 16; CDR3 protein: CASSLLAEGLADTQYF; CDR3 DNA: TGCGCCAGCAGCTTGTTAGCGGAGGGGCTGGCAGATACGCAGTATTTT
D gene: -; V gene: TRBV20-1; J gene: TRBJ2-1; clone size: -; CDR3 length: 13; CDR3 protein: CSAPVPSLDEQFF; CDR3 DNA: TGCAGTGCCCCGGTGCCTAGCCTGGATGAGCAGTTCTTC
D gene: -; V gene: TRBV5-1; J gene: TRBJ2-7; clone size: few; CDR3 length: 15; CDR3 protein: CASSFIAEGPGEQYF; CDR3 DNA: TGCGCCAGCAGCTTTATAGCGGAGGGGCCGGGTGAGCAGTACTTC
D gene: -; V gene: TRBV12-3/TRBV12-4; J gene: TRBJ1-2; clone size: -; CDR3 length: 15; CDR3 protein: CASSFNGGAGYGYTF; CDR3 DNA: TGTGCCAGCAGTTTTAATGGCGGCGCAGGCTACGGCTACACCTTC
D gene: TRBD1; V gene: TRBV11-2; J gene: TRBJ1-3; clone size: many; CDR3 length: 16; CDR3 protein: CASSLSTGQAGNTIYF; CDR3 DNA: TGTGCCAGCAGCTTGTCGACAGGGCAAGCTGGAAACACCATATATTTT
D gene: TRBD2; V gene: TRBV29-1; J gene: TRBJ2-1; clone size: -; CDR3 length: 14; CDR3 protein: CSVDSSGAYNEQFF; CDR3 DNA: TGCAGCGTTGATTCTAGCGGGGCCTACAATGAGCAGTTCTTC
D gene: -; V gene: TRBV5-1; J gene: TRBJ2-7; clone size: many; CDR3 length: 12; CDR3 protein: CASSFNRYEQYF; CDR3 DNA: TGCGCCAGCAGCTTTAACAGGTACGAGCAGTACTTC
D gene: -; V gene: TRBV20-1; J gene: TRBJ2-7; clone size: -; CDR3 length: 13; CDR3 protein: CSARVPPSYEQYF; CDR3 DNA: TGCAGTGCTAGAGTCCCCCCCTCCTACGAGCAGTACTTC
D gene: -; V gene: TRBV20-1; J gene: TRBJ1-6; clone size: -; CDR3 length: 14; CDR3 protein: CSASSAGTFSPLHF; CDR3 DNA: TGCAGTGCTAGCTCGGCAGGGACATTTTCACCCCTCCACTTT